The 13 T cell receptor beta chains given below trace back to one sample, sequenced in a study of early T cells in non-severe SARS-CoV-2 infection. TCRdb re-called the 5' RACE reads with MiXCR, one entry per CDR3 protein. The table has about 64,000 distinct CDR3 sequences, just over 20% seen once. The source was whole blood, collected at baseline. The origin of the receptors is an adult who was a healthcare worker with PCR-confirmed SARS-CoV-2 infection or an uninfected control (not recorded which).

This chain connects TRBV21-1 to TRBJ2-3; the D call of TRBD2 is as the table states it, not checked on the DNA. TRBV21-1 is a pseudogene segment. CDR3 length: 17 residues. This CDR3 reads CASSKALSKRVWDTQYF. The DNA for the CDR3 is TGTGCCAGCAGCAAAGCGCTTAGCAAGAGGGTCTGGGATACGCAGTATTTT.

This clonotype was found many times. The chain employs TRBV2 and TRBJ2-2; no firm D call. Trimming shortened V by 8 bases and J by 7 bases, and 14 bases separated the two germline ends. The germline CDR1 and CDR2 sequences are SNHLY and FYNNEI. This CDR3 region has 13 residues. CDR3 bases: TGTGCCAGCCTGCAGACCCGCATCGGGGAGCTGTTTTTT. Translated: CASLQTRIGELFF.

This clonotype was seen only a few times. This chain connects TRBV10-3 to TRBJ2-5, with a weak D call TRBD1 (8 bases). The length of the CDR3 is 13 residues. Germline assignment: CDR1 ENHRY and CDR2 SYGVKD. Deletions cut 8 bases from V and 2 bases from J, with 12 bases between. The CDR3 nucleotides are TGTGCCATCCAACAGGGGGGGCAAGAGACCCAGTACTTC. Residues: CAIQQGGQETQYF.

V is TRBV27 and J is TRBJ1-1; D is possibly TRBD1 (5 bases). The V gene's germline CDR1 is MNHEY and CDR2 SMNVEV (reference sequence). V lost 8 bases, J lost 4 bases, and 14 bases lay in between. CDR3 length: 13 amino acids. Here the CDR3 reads CASGTTGLTEAFF. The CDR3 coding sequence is TGTGCCAGCGGGACCACAGGTCTCACTGAAGCTTTCTTT.

CDR3 region: CASSRSTLNTEAFF. The CDR3 DNA follows: TGTGCCAGCAGTCGATCCACATTGAACACTGAAGCTTTCTTT. The chain uses TRBV6-1 and TRBJ1-1; D not resolved. This CDR3 spans 14 amino acids. V lost 5 bases, J lost 0 bases, and 10 bases lay in between. Germline loops: CDR1 MNHNS, CDR2 SASEGT.

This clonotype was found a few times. The DNA of the CDR3 is TGTGCCAGCAGTCCCGGACAGCAGAATAACTATGGCTACACCTTC. Translated, it gives CASSPGQQNNYGYTF. V gene TRBV6-6 combines with J gene TRBJ1-2; maybe TRBD1 (6 bases). The CDR3 totals 15 residues. Germline V gene lookup returns CDR1 MNHNY and CDR2 SVGAGI (reference sequence). The germline V and J ends were trimmed by 5 bases and 1 base, with 14 bases remaining between them.

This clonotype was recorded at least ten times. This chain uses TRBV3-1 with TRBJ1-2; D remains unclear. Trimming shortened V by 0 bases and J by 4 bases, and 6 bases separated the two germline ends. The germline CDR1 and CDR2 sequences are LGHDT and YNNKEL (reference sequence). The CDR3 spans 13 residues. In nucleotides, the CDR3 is TGTGCCAGCAGCCAAGAAGGAGTCTATGGCTACACCTTC. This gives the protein CASSQEGVYGYTF. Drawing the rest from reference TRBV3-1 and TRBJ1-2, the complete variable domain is DTAVSQTPKYLVTQMGNDKSIKCEQNLGHDTMYWYKQDSKKFLKIMFSYNNKELIINETVPNRFSPKSPDKAHLNLHINSLELGDSAVYFCASSQEGVYGYTFGSGTRLTVV.

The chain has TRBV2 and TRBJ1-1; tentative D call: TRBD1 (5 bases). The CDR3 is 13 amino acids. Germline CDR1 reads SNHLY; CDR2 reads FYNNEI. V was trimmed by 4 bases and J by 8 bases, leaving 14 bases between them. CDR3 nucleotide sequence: TGTGCCAGCAGTGGAGCGGGGACGTTAGAAGCTTTCTTT. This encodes CASSGAGTLEAFF.

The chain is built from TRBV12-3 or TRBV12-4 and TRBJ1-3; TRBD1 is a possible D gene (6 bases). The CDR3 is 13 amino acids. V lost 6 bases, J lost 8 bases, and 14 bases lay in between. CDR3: CASSRGREDTIYF. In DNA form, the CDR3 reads TGTGCCAGCAGCAGGGGCAGGGAGGACACCATATATTTT.

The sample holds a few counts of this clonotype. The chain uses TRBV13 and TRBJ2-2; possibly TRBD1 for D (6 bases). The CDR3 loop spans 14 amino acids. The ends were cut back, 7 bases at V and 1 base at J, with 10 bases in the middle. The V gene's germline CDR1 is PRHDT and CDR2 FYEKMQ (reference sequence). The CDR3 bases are TGTGCCAGCAAGGGGGACGGGAACACCGGGGAGCTGTTTTTT. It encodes CASKGDGNTGELFF.

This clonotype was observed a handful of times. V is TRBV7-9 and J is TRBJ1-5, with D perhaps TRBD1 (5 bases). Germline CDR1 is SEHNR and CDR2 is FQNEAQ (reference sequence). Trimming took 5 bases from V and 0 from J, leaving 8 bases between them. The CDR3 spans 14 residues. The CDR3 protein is CASSKGYSNQPQHF. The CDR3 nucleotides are TGTGCCAGCAGCAAGGGGTATAGCAATCAGCCCCAGCATTTT. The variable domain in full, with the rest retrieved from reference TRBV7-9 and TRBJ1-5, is DTGVSQNPRHKITKRGQNVTFRCDPISEHNRLYWYRQTLGQGPEFLTYFQNEAQLEKSRLLSDRFSAERPKGSFSTLEIQRTEQGDSAMYLCASSKGYSNQPQHFGDGTRLSIL.

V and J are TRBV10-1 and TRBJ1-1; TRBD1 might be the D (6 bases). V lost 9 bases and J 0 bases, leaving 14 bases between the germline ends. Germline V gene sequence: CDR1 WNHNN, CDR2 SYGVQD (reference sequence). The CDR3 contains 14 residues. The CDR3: CASGTGNMNTEAFF. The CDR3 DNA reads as TGCGCCAGTGGCACAGGGAATATGAACACTGAAGCTTTCTTT.

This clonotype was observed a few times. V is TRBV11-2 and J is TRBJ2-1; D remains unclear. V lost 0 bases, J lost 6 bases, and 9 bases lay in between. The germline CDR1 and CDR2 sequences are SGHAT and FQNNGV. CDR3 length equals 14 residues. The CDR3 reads CASSLDRRGNEQFF. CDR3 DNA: TGTGCCAGCAGCTTAGATAGAAGAGGCAATGAGCAGTTCTTC.